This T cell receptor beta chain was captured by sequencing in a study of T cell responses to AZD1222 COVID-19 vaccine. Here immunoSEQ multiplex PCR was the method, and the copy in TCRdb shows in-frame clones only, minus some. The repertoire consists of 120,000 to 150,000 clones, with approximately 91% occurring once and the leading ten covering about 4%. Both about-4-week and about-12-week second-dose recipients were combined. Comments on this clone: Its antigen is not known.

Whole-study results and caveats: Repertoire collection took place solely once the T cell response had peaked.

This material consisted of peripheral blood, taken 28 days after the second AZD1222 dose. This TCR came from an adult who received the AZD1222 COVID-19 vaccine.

The DNA for the CDR3 is TGTGCCAGCAGCTTTGGCCGGAGTAATGAAAAACTGTTTTTT. The encoded protein is CASSFGRSNEKLFF. J is TRBJ1-4 and V is TRBV5-6; D is unresolved. Germline CDR1 is SGHDT and CDR2 is YYEEEE. There are 14 residues in the CDR3. Trimming took 2 bases from V and 4 from J, leaving 9 bases between them. Using reference TRBV5-6 and TRBJ1-4 for the parts outside the CDR3, the full variable domain is DAGVTQSPTHLIKTRGQQVTLRCSPKSGHDTVSWYQQALGQGPQFIFQYYEEEERQRGNFPDRFSGHQFPNYSSELNVNALLLGDSALYLCASSFGRSNEKLFFGSGTQLSVL.